This T cell receptor (beta chain) was observed in a study of PD-L1 blockade in urothelial cancer. In the study overall: Blood analysis was done at 3 weeks (second dose) and 6 weeks after treatment began. Among blood samples, the median T cell count was some 140,000.

J was trimmed by 4 bases and V by 5 bases; bases with no gene match: 9. This CDR3 contains 15 residues. The germline CDR1 and CDR2 sequences are SGHRS and YFSETQ. Templates that were synthetic TCR analogs were spiked into each PCR. Using immunoSEQ multiplex PCR, the repertoire was profiled, and TCRdb retains in-frame clones only, with some absent. This sample has 80,000 to 130,000 clones, with about nine tenths found just once. The patients' disease, urothelial carcinoma, was locally advanced or metastatic. This receptor was obtained from an elderly woman with urothelial cancer. The material was PBMCs, obtained around atezolizumab (anti-PD-L1) treatment. The gene calls are TRBV5-1 and TRBJ2-7, with 10 bases that match TRBD2. The CDR3 region has the DNA TGCGCCAGCAGTTTAACTAGCGGGAATTTGTACGAGCAGTACTTC. This gives the protein CASSLTSGNLYEQYF.